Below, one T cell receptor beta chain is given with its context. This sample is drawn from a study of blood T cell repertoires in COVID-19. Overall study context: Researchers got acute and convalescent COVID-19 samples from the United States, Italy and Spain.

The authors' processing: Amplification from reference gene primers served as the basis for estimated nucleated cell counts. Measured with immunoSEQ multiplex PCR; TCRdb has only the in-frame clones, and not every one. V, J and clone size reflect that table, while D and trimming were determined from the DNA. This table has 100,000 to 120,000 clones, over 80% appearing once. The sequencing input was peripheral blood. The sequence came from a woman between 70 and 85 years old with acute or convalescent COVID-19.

CDR3 bases: TGTGCCAGCAGGATGGGGGGGGCGGTCTATGGCTACACCTTC. Translating it yields CASRMGGAVYGYTF. V usage is TRBV28 and J usage is TRBJ1-2; maybe TRBD1 (6 bases). V lost 6 bases and J 4 bases, leaving 15 bases between the germline ends. Germline CDR1 reads MDHEN; CDR2 reads SYDVKM. The CDR3 length is 14 residues.